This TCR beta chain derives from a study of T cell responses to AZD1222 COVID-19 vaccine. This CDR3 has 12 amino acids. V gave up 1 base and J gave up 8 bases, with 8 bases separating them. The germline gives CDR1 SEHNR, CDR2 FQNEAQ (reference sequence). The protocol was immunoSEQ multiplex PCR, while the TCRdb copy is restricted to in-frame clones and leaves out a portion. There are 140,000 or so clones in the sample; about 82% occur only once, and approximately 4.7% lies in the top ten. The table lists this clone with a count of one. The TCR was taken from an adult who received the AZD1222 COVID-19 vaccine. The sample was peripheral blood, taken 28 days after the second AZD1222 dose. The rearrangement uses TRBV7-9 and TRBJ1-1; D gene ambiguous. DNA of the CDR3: TGTGCCAGCAGCTTAGAGGTTGGCGAAGCTTTCTTT. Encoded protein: CASSLEVGEAFF.